This T cell receptor beta chain was observed in a study of blood T cell repertoires in COVID-19. Study context: Nucleic acid was either cDNA or gDNA, and it came from T cells, B-cell-depleted T cells, or PBMCs.

Profiling relied on immunoSEQ multiplex PCR, and the TCRdb table lists in-frame clones only, not all of them. The table has over 55,000 clones, around 92% seen once; the top ten hold approximately 2.5%. The V and J ends lost 1 base and 3 bases respectively, with 16 bases between them. The CDR3 has 18 residues. Germline V gene data show CDR1 as SGHTA and CDR2 as FQGNSA. This sequence originates from a man between 60 and 75 years old with acute or convalescent COVID-19. The rearrangement joins TRBV7-2 to TRBJ1-6; a weak D match, TRBD1 (6 bases). Sequenced material: peripheral blood. The CDR3 DNA reads TGTGCCAGCAGCTTAGGGGGGCGCATTTTTGGCTATAATTCACCCCTCCACTTT. Its protein is CASSLGGRIFGYNSPLHF.